In its sample, the clone carrying this TCR beta chain was seen many times. The data derive from a study of naive and memory T cell subsets. The CDR3 is 13 residues long. CDR1 is SGHVS, CDR2 FQNEAQ, per germline. V dropped 4 bases and J dropped 7 bases, with 11 bases sitting between them. Two oligonucleotides, mixed equimolar, formed the beta constant-region primer covering TRBC1 and TRBC2. Ligated cDNA was amplified by four rounds of PCR with nested alpha and beta constant-region primers and SP2. An oligonucleotide with the SP2 primer and a 12-nucleotide UMI was ligated to the cDNA 3' end. TCRdb fed the UMI-ligation and nested PCR reads into MiXCR, producing one record per CDR3 protein. The table shows 130,000 or so distinct CDR3 sequences, with about 36% occurring only once. Overnight CMV lysate stimulation of fresh PBMCs defined donor CMV status by CD4+ IFNgamma. Sequential positive selection took CD4 T cells first, then CD8 T cells.

The sequenced sample consisted of central memory CD4+ T cells from blood. This TCR derives from a human donor in good health. The rearrangement joins TRBV7-8 to TRBJ2-1; tentative D call: TRBD2 (5 bases). The chain's CDR3 is CASSSGGPNEQFF. The CDR3 DNA reads as TGTGCCAGCAGCTCAGGAGGCCCGAATGAGCAGTTCTTC.